Presented here are 11 T cell receptor beta chains from one specimen sequenced in a study of neurological immune-mediated disorders (dated by TCRdb to about 2019). The library relied on 5' RACE. Sequencing used an Illumina HiSeq 2500. The public reads were reanalyzed by TCRdb: fastp trimming at Q25, MiXCR alignment, in-frame beta chains only. Merged by CDR3 protein, the rows form single entries marked with the most common genes and DNA. The sample table holds some 30,000 distinct CDR3 sequences, of which around 6% were seen once. Together, the top ten hold about 2.1% of the sample. The material sequenced was CD4+ T cells from blood. The receptor source for this set is a woman aged 45 to 65 in good health.

This clonotype was detected ten times or more. This chain connects TRBV5-4 to TRBJ1-1; tentative D call: TRBD1 (5 bases). Germline V gene sequence: CDR1 SGHNT, CDR2 YYREEE (reference sequence). The CDR3 is made up of 13 amino acids. The V and J ends lost 3 bases and 1 base respectively, with 7 bases between them. CDR3 in DNA: TGTGCCAGCAGCTCAGGGCGGAACACTGAAGCTTTCTTT. This translates into CASSSGRNTEAFF.

The sample holds many counts of this clonotype. The chain joins TRBV6-6 to TRBJ1-4; TRBD1 is a possible D gene (6 bases). CDR3 length equals 16 residues. V was shortened by 3 bases and J by 5 bases, with 16 bases between the two germline ends. From germline, CDR1 is MNHNY and CDR2 SVGAGI (reference sequence). The CDR3 DNA reads as TGTGCCAGCAGTTATAAACAGGGATGGGCGAATGAAAAACTGTTTTTT. It specifies CASSYKQGWANEKLFF.

This clonotype was seen repeatedly, ten times or more. The rearrangement joins TRBV6-6 to TRBJ1-2; 8 nucleotides line up with TRBD1. CDR1 and CDR2 from the germline V gene are MNHNY and SVGAGI (reference sequence). J was trimmed by 2 bases and V by 8 bases; bases with no gene match: 10. This CDR3 has 15 amino acids. The CDR3 spells CASFLPGTGNYGYTF. CDR3 nucleotides: TGTGCCAGCTTTCTTCCCGGGACAGGCAACTATGGCTACACCTTC.

The rearrangement links TRBV4-1 to TRBJ2-1, with a possible D match to TRBD1 (5 bases). Germline CDR1 MGHRA, CDR2 YSYEKL. The length of the CDR3 is 14 residues. The V gene lost 1 base and the J gene lost 6 bases, with 10 bases spanning the gap. The CDR3 protein is CASSQVGPPNEQFF. The CDR3 region has the DNA TGCGCCAGCAGCCAAGTGGGGCCCCCCAATGAGCAGTTCTTC.

Ten or more counts support this clonotype. The J gene is TRBJ1-5, the V gene TRBV28; no firm D call. The CDR3 runs 10 residues. CDR1 is MDHEN, CDR2 SYDVKM, per germline. The ends were cut back, 2 bases at V and 7 bases at J, with 0 bases in the middle. The CDR3 coding sequence is TGTGCCAGCAGTTTACAGCCCCAGCATTTT. This encodes CASSLQPQHF.

This clonotype was detected many times. The V and J genes are TRBV7-9 and TRBJ1-5; weak D call: TRBD1 (5 bases). The ends were cut back, 1 base at V and 5 bases at J, with 15 bases in the middle. This CDR3 has 16 residues. Germline values: CDR1 SEHNR, CDR2 FQNEAQ (reference sequence). CDR3 residues: CASSLGGARRDQPQHF. The CDR3 DNA reads as TGTGCCAGCAGCTTAGGCGGGGCAAGGAGGGATCAGCCCCAGCATTTT.

The rearrangement links TRBV7-9 to TRBJ2-1; 13 bases line up with TRBD2. CDR1 and CDR2 (germline): SEHNR, FQNEAQ (reference sequence). J was trimmed by 4 bases and V by 2 bases; bases with no gene match: 11. This CDR3 is 19 amino acids long. This CDR3 reads CASSLRPSWTSGGYNEQFF. In DNA form, the CDR3 reads TGTGCCAGCAGCTTACGACCGTCCTGGACTAGCGGGGGATACAATGAGCAGTTCTTC.

This clonotype was seen ten or more times. This rearrangement joins TRBV28 to TRBJ1-3; D ambiguous. Trimming left V 8 bases short and J 1 base short, with 9 bases between. The CDR3 loop spans 13 amino acids. Germline assignment: CDR1 MDHEN and CDR2 SYDVKM. CDR3 residues: CASFSGSGNTIYF. The CDR3, as DNA: TGTGCCAGCTTTTCAGGATCTGGAAACACCATATATTTT. Filled out from reference TRBV28 and TRBJ1-3, the complete variable domain reads DVKVTQSSRYLVKRTGEKVFLECVQDMDHENMFWYRQDPGLGLRLIYFSYDVKMKEKGDIPEGYSVSREKKERFSLILESASTNQTSMYLCASFSGSGNTIYFGEGSWLTVV.

This clonotype was detected many times. This chain links TRBV7-9 with TRBJ1-5; D not certain. This CDR3 has 15 residues. The germline CDR1 and CDR2 sequences are SEHNR and FQNEAQ (reference sequence). V gave up 1 base and J gave up 0 bases, with 7 bases separating them. CDR3 sequence reads: CASSLGDTSNQPQHF. The CDR3 DNA is TGTGCCAGCAGCTTAGGCGACACTAGCAATCAGCCCCAGCATTTT.

This clonotype was counted at least ten times. The chain recombines TRBV15 with TRBJ1-4, with no clear D. V was clipped by 2 bases and J by 5 bases, with 15 bases between them. CDR3 length: 16 amino acids. Germline lookup yields CDR1 LNHNV and CDR2 YYDKDF (reference sequence). The CDR3 DNA sequence: TGTGCCACCAGCAGATCCCCGGGTGTCCCCAATGAAAAACTGTTTTTT. Protein product: CATSRSPGVPNEKLFF.

This clonotype appeared many times. The chain carries TRBV20-1 and TRBJ1-1; the D is unclear. Germline CDR1 reads DFQATT; CDR2 reads SNEGSKA (reference sequence). The CDR3 has 15 residues. Trimming stripped 0 bases from V and 1 base from J, with 12 bases between. The CDR3 loop is CSARDGRTANTEAFF. CDR3 nucleotides: TGCAGTGCTAGAGATGGGCGGACGGCGAACACTGAAGCTTTCTTT.